The next 19 T cell receptor beta chains were all read from a single sample in a study of cytomegalovirus exposure and HLA in healthy donors. PCR primers comprised 60 Vbeta and 13 Jbeta primers. Sequenced by immunoSEQ multiplex PCR; TCRdb stores in-frame clones only, minus some. This sample yields 150,000 to 200,000 clones, of which approximately 77% are seen a single time; about 7.9% belongs to the top ten. The material sequenced was PBMCs. Receptors were obtained from a male donor in good health and CMV-seropositive.

The CDR3: CASSQGARLTLSGETQYF. The CDR3 DNA is TGTGCCAGCAGTCAAGGGGCCAGGCTAACCCTTTCCGGAGAGACCCAGTACTTC. The V call is TRBV13, the J call TRBJ2-5; D is possibly TRBD1 (5 bases). This CDR3 is built from 18 residues. Trimming shortened V by 6 bases and J by 4 bases, and 27 bases separated the two germline ends. CDR1 PRHDT and CDR2 FYEKMQ come from the germline V gene (reference sequence). Supplemented by reference TRBV13 and TRBJ2-5, the full variable domain reads AAGVIQSPRHLIKEKRETATLKCYPIPRHDTVYWYQQGPGQDPQFLISFYEKMQSDKGSIPDRFSAQQFSDYHSELNMSSLELGDSALYFCASSQGARLTLSGETQYFGPGTRLLVL.

This clone was counted a single time. The rearrangement uses TRBV2 and TRBJ1-5; perhaps TRBD1 as D (5 bases). From germline, CDR1 is SNHLY and CDR2 FYNNEI. V gave up 2 bases and J gave up 2 bases, with 13 bases separating them. The CDR3 runs to 16 residues. DNA of the CDR3: TGTGCCAGCAGTGAACCGGGGGGTGGACGCAATCAGCCCCAGCATTTT. It specifies CASSEPGGGRNQPQHF.

The V and J genes are TRBV6-1 and TRBJ1-2; possible D gene TRBD1, 6 bases. The CDR3 is 14 amino acids. The ends were cut back, 7 bases at V and 8 bases at J, with 20 bases in the middle. Germline V gene lookup returns CDR1 MNHNS and CDR2 SASEGT. The DNA of the CDR3 is TGTGCCAGCACCGCGGGGGGGGCAGTACGAGGCTACACCTTC. Protein: CASTAGGAVRGYTF.

This clone occurred a few times. J is TRBJ1-1 and V is TRBV6-1; tentatively, D is TRBD1 (5 bases). CDR3 length: 15 residues. CDR1 is MNHNS, CDR2 SASEGT, per germline. The V end lost 6 bases, the J end lost 1 base, and 15 bases lay between the germline ends. The CDR3 region has the DNA TGTGCCAGCAGCGTTACTCCTCAGGGGAACACTGAAGCTTTCTTT. It encodes CASSVTPQGNTEAFF.

This clone was seen more than once but under ten times. V gene TRBV6-1 combines with J gene TRBJ1-2; TRBD1 aligns across 7 bases. CDR1 MNHNS and CDR2 SASEGT come from the germline V gene. The CDR3 sequence is 15 residues long. The V and J ends lost 8 bases and 0 bases, in that order; junction bases with no gene match: 9. CDR3 bases: TGTGCCAGCGGCGCTCCGGGACAGTCTAACTATGGCTACACCTTC. This encodes CASGAPGQSNYGYTF.

The rearrangement uses TRBV28 and TRBJ2-3; tentative D call: TRBD2 (5 bases). Between the trimmed V and J ends, which lost 2 bases and 1 base, there was a span of 13 bases. CDR3 length: 16 amino acids. The germline CDR1 and CDR2 sequences are MDHEN and SYDVKM. The CDR3 is CASSLLRADRTDTQYF. The CDR3, as DNA: TGTGCCAGCAGTTTACTTAGAGCGGACCGCACAGATACGCAGTATTTT. The full variable domain, completed using reference TRBV28 and TRBJ2-3, is DVKVTQSSRYLVKRTGEKVFLECVQDMDHENMFWYRQDPGLGLRLIYFSYDVKMKEKGDIPEGYSVSREKKERFSLILESASTNQTSMYLCASSLLRADRTDTQYFGPGTRLTVL.

This sequence joins TRBV2 and TRBJ2-3, with D perhaps matching TRBD1 (5 bases). The length of the CDR3 is 15 residues. From germline, CDR1 is SNHLY and CDR2 FYNNEI. V lost 8 bases, J lost 0 bases, and 15 bases lay in between. In DNA, the CDR3 is TGTGCCAGCGTTTACCGACAGACTAGCACAGATACGCAGTATTTT. Translated, it gives CASVYRQTSTDTQYF.

The gene calls are TRBV5-1 and TRBJ2-1, with 11 bases that match TRBD2. V lost 2 bases to trimming and J lost 7 bases; unmatched junction nucleotides: 8. The V gene's germline CDR1 is SGHRS and CDR2 YFSETQ. CDR3 length equals 16 residues. In DNA, the CDR3 is TGCGCCAGCAGCTTATACAATAGCGGGGGGGCGAATGAGCAGTTCTTC. This codes for CASSLYNSGGANEQFF.

V is TRBV5-1 and J is TRBJ1-6, with D uncertain. This CDR3 has 14 residues. Trimming removed 1 base at V and 7 bases at J, with 9 bases between. Germline CDR1 reads SGHRS; CDR2 reads YFSETQ. CDR3 protein: CASSLHAENSPLHF. The CDR3 bases are TGCGCCAGCAGCTTGCACGCCGAGAATTCACCCCTCCACTTT.

The chain recombines TRBV13 with TRBJ2-7; 7 positions agree with TRBD1. V shed 5 bases and J 9 bases; nucleotides not matched to a gene: 13. The length of the CDR3 is 14 residues. The germline gives CDR1 PRHDT, CDR2 FYEKMQ (reference sequence). The CDR3 reads CASSLGTDLDGQYF. CDR3 nucleotides: TGTGCCAGCAGCCTCGGGACAGATCTGGATGGGCAGTACTTC. Full variable domain (outside the CDR3, taken from reference TRBV13 and TRBJ2-7): AAGVIQSPRHLIKEKRETATLKCYPIPRHDTVYWYQQGPGQDPQFLISFYEKMQSDKGSIPDRFSAQQFSDYHSELNMSSLELGDSALYFCASSLGTDLDGQYFGPGTRLTVT.

This chain uses TRBV15 with TRBJ2-5, with TRBD2 matching 12 bases. Germline CDR1 reads LNHNV; CDR2 reads YYDKDF (reference sequence). V lost 0 bases, J lost 6 bases, and 8 bases stayed unmatched. CDR3 length: 17 amino acids. DNA of the CDR3: TGTGCCACCAGCAGAGATCAGAGGACTAGCGGGGTTAAGACCCAGTACTTC. It translates to CATSRDQRTSGVKTQYF.

The gene calls are TRBV5-1 and TRBJ1-2; possible D gene TRBD1, 5 bases. Between the trimmed V and J ends, which lost 2 bases and 6 bases, there was a span of 11 bases. CDR1 and CDR2 (germline): SGHRS, YFSETQ. The CDR3 runs to 13 residues. The CDR3 DNA reads TGCGCCAGCAGCTTTGGGGCGGATGATGGCTACACCTTC. Protein: CASSFGADDGYTF.

The V gene is TRBV27, the J gene TRBJ1-4; D may be TRBD1 (5 bases). In germline, CDR1 is MNHEY, CDR2 SMNVEV (reference sequence). Trimming shortened V by 0 bases and J by 4 bases, and 15 bases separated the two germline ends. The CDR3 is 17 amino acids. The CDR3 sequence: CASSLSPRGRGNEKLFF. The CDR3 DNA follows: TGTGCCAGCAGTTTATCCCCCCGTGGTAGGGGTAATGAAAAACTGTTTTTT.

The chain is built from TRBV30 and TRBJ2-7; D is uncertain. This CDR3 is 13 amino acids long. Germline V gene data show CDR1 as GTSNPN and CDR2 as SVGIG (reference sequence). In DNA form, the CDR3 reads TGTTTTTTCAAGCAGAAGGCGGCATACGAGCAGTACTTC. This codes for CFFKQKAAYEQYF.

The chain uses TRBV11-1 and TRBJ2-7; no clear D. This CDR3 is built from 14 residues. The V and J ends lost 0 bases and 0 bases respectively, with 6 bases between them. CDR1 is SGHAT and CDR2 is FQDESV in the germline V gene (reference sequence). CDR3 protein: CASSLARFSYEQYF. CDR3 bases: TGTGCCAGCAGCTTAGCGCGGTTCTCCTACGAGCAGTACTTC. The variable domain in full, completed from reference TRBV11-1 and TRBJ2-7, reads EAEVAQSPRYKITEKSQAVAFWCDPISGHATLYWYRQILGQGPELLVQFQDESVVDDSQLPKDRFSAERLKGVDSTLKIQPAELGDSAMYLCASSLARFSYEQYFGPGTRLTVT.

The chain links TRBV27 to TRBJ2-7; D perhaps matches TRBD2 (5 bases). The germline CDR1 and CDR2 sequences are MNHEY and SMNVEV (reference sequence). Trimming took 3 bases from V and 6 from J, leaving 9 bases between them. CDR3 length: 12 residues. The CDR3 DNA is TGTGCCAGCAGTTTGCCGGGGTCCGAGCAGTACTTC. The encoded protein is CASSLPGSEQYF.

V usage is TRBV7-2 and J usage is TRBJ2-3; 13 bases line up with TRBD2. Germline values: CDR1 SGHTA, CDR2 FQGNSA. CDR3 length: 16 residues. V trimming: 5 bases; J trimming: 4 bases; junction bases outside the gene matches: 6. CDR3 nucleotide sequence: TGTGCCAGCAGCCTGGGACTAGCGGGGAAGTCAGATACGCAGTATTTT. Protein product: CASSLGLAGKSDTQYF.

This clone was seen a few times. The chain uses TRBV6-1 and TRBJ2-3; TRBD2 aligns across 9 bases. With 0 bases clipped from V and 1 base from J, the junction kept 2 bases outside the gene matches. Germline V gene data show CDR1 as MNHNS and CDR2 as SASEGT. This CDR3 has 16 residues. The chain's CDR3 is CASSEASSGGTDTQYF. Here the CDR3 DNA reads TGTGCCAGCAGTGAAGCGTCTAGCGGGGGCACAGATACGCAGTATTTT.

This clone was counted between two and nine times. The chain employs TRBV6-5 and TRBJ1-1; 8 bases are a match to TRBD1. The V gene's germline CDR1 is MNHEY and CDR2 SVGAGI. The CDR3 is 13 residues long. Trimming took 2 bases from V and 10 from J; bases not matched to a gene: 6. CDR3 DNA sequence: TGTGCCAGCAGTTACCTCCAGGGGGCCGGAGCTTTCTTT. This gives the protein CASSYLQGAGAFF.